A selection of T cell receptor beta chains follows, all from one sample in a study of shared clonotypes between healthy human individuals. Using immunoSEQ multiplex PCR, the repertoire was profiled, and TCRdb retains in-frame clones only, with some absent. The repertoire holds around 300,000 clones, over 75% seen once, with roughly 15% in the top ten. The sequencing sample was made of memory CD8+ T cells sorted from blood. The receptor source for this set is a man between 18 and 35 years old in good health. The CDR3 runs from the conserved cysteine through the conserved F or W. The order of the fields is V gene, D gene, clone size, J gene, CDR3 protein, CDR3 DNA. D genes are given only for firm matches. Only some rows state a clone size, as once, few, many or a class for expanded clones.

V: TRBV2; D: TRBD2; size: NA; J: TRBJ2-5; CDR3: CASSPSGGAAETQYF; DNA: TGTGCCAGCAGTCCGAGCGGGGGGGCCGCAGAGACCCAGTACTTC
V: TRBV28; D: NA; size: NA; J: TRBJ2-1; CDR3: CASSFLTSSYNEQFF; DNA: TGTGCCAGCAGTTTTTTGACGAGCTCCTACAATGAGCAGTTCTTC
V: TRBV9; D: NA; size: once; J: TRBJ2-7; CDR3: CASSAPGTKGEQYF; DNA: TGTGCCAGCAGCGCGCCCGGGACAAAAGGGGAGCAGTACTTC
V: TRBV19; D: NA; size: NA; J: TRBJ2-5; CDR3: CASSTPREGVGETQYF; DNA: TGTGCCAGTAGTACCCCCCGTGAAGGGGTGGGAGAGACCCAGTACTTC
V: TRBV7-9; D: TRBD1; size: once; J: TRBJ2-7; CDR3: CASSPGDRNYEQYF; DNA: TGTGCCAGCAGCCCCGGGGACAGAAACTACGAGCAGTACTTC
V: TRBV2; D: NA; size: NA; J: TRBJ2-1; CDR3: CASIADNEQFF; DNA: TGTGCCAGCATCGCGGACAATGAGCAGTTCTTC
V: TRBV5-6; D: NA; size: once; J: TRBJ1-1; CDR3: CASSVGFNGAFF; DNA: TGTGCCAGCAGCGTAGGATTCAACGGAGCTTTCTTT
V: TRBV29-1; D: NA; size: NA; J: TRBJ2-7; CDR3: CSGQGISYEQYF; DNA: TGCAGTGGGCAGGGTATATCCTACGAGCAGTACTTC
V: TRBV7-9; D: NA; size: NA; J: TRBJ1-5; CDR3: CASSIAQGNQPQHF; DNA: TGTGCCAGCAGCATCGCCCAGGGGAATCAGCCCCAGCATTTT
V: TRBV4-1; D: NA; size: once; J: TRBJ1-1; CDR3: CASITIDGTEAFF; DNA: TGCGCCAGCATTACTATTGACGGCACTGAAGCTTTCTTT
V: TRBV30; D: NA; size: NA; J: TRBJ2-1; CDR3: CAWSYPVPGGYNEQFF; DNA: TGTGCCTGGAGTTATCCGGTCCCAGGTGGCTACAATGAGCAGTTCTTC
V: TRBV5-1; D: TRBD1; size: NA; J: TRBJ1-4; CDR3: CASSPRRGRTNEKLFF; DNA: TGCGCCAGCAGCCCCCGCAGGGGGCGGACTAATGAAAAACTGTTTTTT
V: TRBV5-6; D: TRBD1; size: few; J: TRBJ1-2; CDR3: CASSLEAGGLFNYGYTF; DNA: TGTGCCAGCAGCTTGGAGGCAGGGGGTTTGTTTAACTATGGCTACACCTTC
V: TRBV7-9; D: NA; size: NA; J: TRBJ2-4; CDR3: CASASYGLAKNIQYF; DNA: TGTGCCAGCGCGTCTTATGGCCTAGCCAAAAACATTCAGTACTTC
V: TRBV27; D: NA; size: NA; J: TRBJ2-1; CDR3: CASTLTPSGSYEQFF; DNA: TGTGCCAGCACCCTAACCCCCTCGGGGAGCTATGAGCAGTTCTTC
V: TRBV6-5; D: NA; size: NA; J: TRBJ1-2; CDR3: CASSSWQNLYGYTF; DNA: TGTGCCAGCAGTAGTTGGCAGAACCTTTATGGCTACACCTTC
V: TRBV28; D: NA; size: once; J: TRBJ1-1; CDR3: CASSLQPGVTEAFF; DNA: TGTGCCAGCAGTTTACAACCAGGGGTCACTGAAGCTTTCTTT
V: TRBV11-2; D: NA; size: NA; J: TRBJ2-1; CDR3: CASSFGGAARGGDEQFF; DNA: TGTGCCAGCAGCTTTGGGGGGGCGGCTCGAGGAGGCGATGAGCAGTTCTTC
V: TRBV5-1; D: NA; size: NA; J: TRBJ2-1; CDR3: CASSYGYNEQFF; DNA: TGCGCCAGCAGCTATGGATACAATGAGCAGTTCTTC
V: TRBV29-1; D: TRBD1; size: once; J: TRBJ2-3; CDR3: CSVGDRVTDTQYF; DNA: TGCAGCGTGGGGGACAGGGTGACAGATACGCAGTATTTT
V: TRBV2; D: TRBD2; size: once; J: TRBJ2-1; CDR3: CASSERPGGNSYNEQFF; DNA: TGTGCCAGCAGTGAAAGGCCGGGGGGGAATTCATACAATGAGCAGTTCTTC
V: TRBV5-1; D: NA; size: once; J: TRBJ2-7; CDR3: CATFTGDGLGSYEQYF; DNA: TGCGCCACCTTCACTGGGGACGGGCTGGGGTCCTACGAGCAGTACTTC
V: TRBV30; D: NA; size: NA; J: TRBJ1-5; CDR3: CAWSVQGLEPQHF; DNA: TGTGCCTGGAGTGTCCAGGGTCTGGAGCCCCAGCATTTT
V: TRBV7-7; D: NA; size: many; J: TRBJ2-7; CDR3: CASSLGREGSYEQYF; DNA: TGTGCTAGCAGCTTAGGCAGGGAAGGGTCCTACGAGCAGTACTTC
V: TRBV7-6; D: NA; size: NA; J: TRBJ1-1; CDR3: CASSLASELEKGLGTEAFF; DNA: TGTGCCAGCAGCTTAGCCAGCGAGTTGGAGAAGGGGCTGGGGACTGAAGCTTTCTTT
V: TRBV21-1; D: NA; size: NA; J: TRBJ1-2; CDR3: CASSKVDRDYGYTF; DNA: TGTGCCAGCAGCAAAGTCGACAGAGACTATGGCTACACCTTC
V: TRBV4-3; D: TRBD2; size: once; J: TRBJ2-7; CDR3: CASSQVMTSGYYEQYF; DNA: TGCGCCAGCAGCCAAGTGATGACTAGCGGTTACTACGAGCAGTACTTC
V: TRBV7-9; D: NA; size: NA; J: TRBJ1-2; CDR3: CASSLGAGQFGYTF; DNA: TGTGCCAGCAGCTTAGGGGCAGGTCAATTTGGCTACACCTTC
V: TRBV10-3; D: NA; size: few; J: TRBJ2-1; CDR3: CAISETRLATYNEQFF; DNA: TGTGCCATCAGTGAGACTCGACTCGCGACCTACAATGAGCAGTTCTTC
V: TRBV20-1; D: NA; size: NA; J: TRBJ2-3; CDR3: CSAREGDPQYF; DNA: TGCAGTGCTAGAGAGGGAGATCCGCAGTATTTT
V: TRBV28; D: NA; size: NA; J: TRBJ2-7; CDR3: CASSLQGSSGEQYF; DNA: TGTGCCAGCAGTTTACAGGGGTCCTCGGGCGAGCAGTACTTC
V: TRBV5-6; D: NA; size: NA; J: TRBJ2-7; CDR3: CASSFPGELGYEQYF; DNA: TGTGCCAGCAGCTTTCCAGGGGAGTTGGGCTACGAGCAGTACTTC
V: TRBV27; D: NA; size: NA; J: TRBJ2-7; CDR3: CASSLFLPRSTYEQYF; DNA: TGTGCCAGCAGTTTATTCCTACCGCGAAGCACCTACGAGCAGTACTTC
V: TRBV2; D: NA; size: NA; J: TRBJ2-2; CDR3: CASSEIGELFF; DNA: TGTGCCAGCAGTGAAATAGGGGAGCTGTTTTTT
V: TRBV9; D: NA; size: NA; J: TRBJ2-7; CDR3: CASSVAGETYEQYF; DNA: TGTGCCAGCAGCGTAGCAGGTGAAACCTACGAGCAGTACTTC
V: TRBV5-8; D: TRBD2; size: NA; J: TRBJ2-3; CDR3: CASSLEASGNPYTQYF; DNA: TGTGCCAGCAGCTTAGAGGCTAGCGGGAATCCATATACGCAGTATTTT
V: TRBV6-5; D: TRBD1; size: NA; J: TRBJ2-1; CDR3: CASSSDRGYEQFF; DNA: TGTGCCAGCAGTTCCGACAGGGGTTACGAGCAGTTCTTC
V: TRBV30; D: NA; size: NA; J: TRBJ2-5; CDR3: CAWIDWETQYF; DNA: TGTGCCTGGATTGACTGGGAGACCCAGTACTTC
V: TRBV5-4; D: NA; size: NA; J: TRBJ2-1; CDR3: CASSLVSGANEQFF; DNA: TGTGCCAGCAGCTTGGTTTCGGGGGCCAATGAGCAGTTCTTC
V: TRBV4-1; D: NA; size: NA; J: TRBJ2-7; CDR3: CASSQDRLASYEQYF; DNA: TGCGCCAGCAGCCAAGATCGTCTAGCCTCCTACGAGCAGTACTTC
V: TRBV28; D: TRBD2; size: once; J: TRBJ2-7; CDR3: CASSLVRERYEQYF; DNA: TGTGCCAGCAGTTTGGTGCGGGAGAGGTACGAGCAGTACTTC
V: TRBV7-2; D: NA; size: NA; J: TRBJ2-5; CDR3: CASSPSPKETQYF; DNA: TGTGCCAGCAGCCCGTCCCCCAAGGAGACCCAGTACTTC